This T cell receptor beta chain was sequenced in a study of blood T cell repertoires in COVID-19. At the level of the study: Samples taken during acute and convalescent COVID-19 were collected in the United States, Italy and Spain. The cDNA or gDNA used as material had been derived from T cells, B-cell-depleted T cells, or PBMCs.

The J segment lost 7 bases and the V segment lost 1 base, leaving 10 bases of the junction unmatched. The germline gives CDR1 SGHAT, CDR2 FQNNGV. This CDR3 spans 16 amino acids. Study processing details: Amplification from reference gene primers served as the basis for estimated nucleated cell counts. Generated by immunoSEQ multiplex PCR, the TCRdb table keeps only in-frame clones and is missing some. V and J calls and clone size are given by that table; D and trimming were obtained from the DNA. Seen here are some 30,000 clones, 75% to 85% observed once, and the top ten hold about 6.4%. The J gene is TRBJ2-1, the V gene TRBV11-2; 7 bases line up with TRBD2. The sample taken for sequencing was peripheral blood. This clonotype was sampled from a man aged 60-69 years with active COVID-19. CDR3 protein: CASSLVTGGSRNEQFF. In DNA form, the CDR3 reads TGTGCCAGCAGCTTAGTTACGGGAGGTTCTCGGAATGAGCAGTTCTTC.